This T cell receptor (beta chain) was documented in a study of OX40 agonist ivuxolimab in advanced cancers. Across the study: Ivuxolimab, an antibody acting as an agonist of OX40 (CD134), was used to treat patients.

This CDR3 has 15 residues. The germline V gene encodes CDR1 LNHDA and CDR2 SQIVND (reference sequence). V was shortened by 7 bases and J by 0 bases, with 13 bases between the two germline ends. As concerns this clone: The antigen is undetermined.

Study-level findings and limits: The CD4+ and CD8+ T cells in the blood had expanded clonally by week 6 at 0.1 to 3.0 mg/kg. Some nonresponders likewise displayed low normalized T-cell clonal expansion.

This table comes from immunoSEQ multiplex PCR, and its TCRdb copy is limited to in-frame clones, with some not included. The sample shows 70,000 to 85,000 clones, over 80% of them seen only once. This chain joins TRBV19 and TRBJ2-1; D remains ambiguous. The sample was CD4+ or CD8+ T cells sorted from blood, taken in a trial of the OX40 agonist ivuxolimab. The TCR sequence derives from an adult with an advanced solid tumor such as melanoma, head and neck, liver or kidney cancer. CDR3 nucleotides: TGTGCCAGTACCGCCCGCCTAAGCTCCTACAATGAGCAGTTCTTC. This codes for CASTARLSSYNEQFF.